The rows below give T cell receptor beta chains drawn from one sample of a study of early stage breast cancer tumors. This table comes from immunoSEQ multiplex PCR, and its TCRdb copy is limited to in-frame clones, with some not included. The sample includes approximately 10,000 clones, 60% to 65% of them seen just once. Source material: breast tumor tissue. The receptors were sampled from a person in their sixties with breast cancer. Both conserved end residues are part of each CDR3. Fields, in order: V gene, J gene, D gene, clone size, CDR3 protein, CDR3 DNA. A D gene is named only where the DNA matches it firmly. Where a row states a size, it is once, few, many or the class of an expanded clone; other rows omit it.

>TRBV7-9|TRBJ1-2|-|few
CASSLSGLYTF
TGTGCCAGCAGCTTATCCGGCCTGTACACCTTC
>TRBV19|TRBJ2-2|-|-
CASRKRGKYTGELFF
TGTGCCAGTAGGAAAAGGGGGAAGTACACCGGGGAGCTGTTTTTT
>TRBV6-4|TRBJ2-5|TRBD2|-
CASSSGLAGSFQETQYF
TGTGCCAGCAGCTCTGGACTAGCGGGAAGTTTCCAAGAGACCCAGTACTTC
>TRBV29-1|TRBJ1-2|-|-
CSVAETIANYGYTF
TGCAGCGTCGCTGAGACAATCGCTAACTATGGCTACACCTTC
>TRBV7-8|TRBJ2-7|TRBD2|-
CASRQGTSGNYYEQYF
TGTGCCAGCAGGCAAGGGACTAGCGGGAATTACTACGAGCAGTACTTC
>TRBV6-1|TRBJ1-6|TRBD1|few
CASSIGTVDNSPLHF
TGTGCCAGCAGTATAGGGACAGTAGATAATTCACCCCTCCACTTT
>TRBV19|TRBJ1-2|-|few
CASSIGRMGGTGYTF
TGTGCCAGTAGTATTGGGCGTATGGGCGGGACTGGCTACACCTTC
>TRBV19|TRBJ2-3|-|-
CASSPNRPGSTDTQYF
TGTGCCAGTTCTCCGAATCGGCCCGGGAGCACAGATACGCAGTATTTT
>TRBV10-3|TRBJ2-1|-|-
CAIGVYNEQFF
TGTGCCATCGGTGTTTACAATGAGCAGTTCTTC
>TRBV2|TRBJ2-1|TRBD2|few
CASRASGGHPQFF
TGTGCCAGCAGAGCTAGCGGGGGCCATCCGCAGTTCTTC
>TRBV13|TRBJ2-7|-|few
CASSLRVSYEQYF
TGTGCCAGCAGCTTACGAGTCTCCTACGAGCAGTACTTC
>TRBV4-1|TRBJ1-2|-|-
CASSLEVRGYGYTF
TGCGCCAGCAGCCTGGAGGTCAGGGGCTATGGCTACACCTTC
>TRBV7-9|TRBJ1-4|-|-
CASSFGARKKLFF
TGTGCCAGCAGCTTTGGTGCTCGTAAAAAACTGTTTTTT
>TRBV4-1|TRBJ1-4|-|once
CASSQEQAGATNEKLFF
TGCGCCAGCAGCCAAGAGCAGGCTGGTGCAACTAATGAAAAACTGTTTTTT
>TRBV19|TRBJ1-5|-|few
CASTLGGPRNQPQHF
TGTGCCAGTACCCTAGGGGGGCCTCGCAATCAGCCCCAGCATTTT
>TRBV7-9|TRBJ1-2|-|few
CANKQDYTF
TGTGCCAACAAACAAGACTACACCTTC
>TRBV11-3|TRBJ2-3|-|few
CASSPMGGDTQYF
TGTGCCAGCAGCCCAATGGGCGGAGATACGCAGTATTTT
>TRBV9|TRBJ1-3|TRBD1|-
CASSVEPGQRTSGNTIYF
TGTGCCAGCAGCGTAGAGCCGGGACAGAGAACCTCTGGAAACACCATATATTTT
>TRBV6-4|TRBJ2-1|TRBD2|-
CASKSTERGEAGEQFF
TGTGCCAGCAAGTCGACCGAGCGGGGGGAGGCGGGTGAGCAGTTCTTC
>TRBV4-1|TRBJ1-3|-|few
CASSPITRDTGNTIYF
TGCGCCAGCAGCCCAATTACCCGGGACACTGGAAACACCATATATTTT
>TRBV5-1|TRBJ2-1|TRBD2|-
CANKPGTSGNNEQFF
TGCGCCAACAAACCGGGGACTAGCGGTAACAATGAGCAGTTCTTC
>TRBV6-1|TRBJ2-5|-|-
CASSEESRGRAETQYF
TGTGCCAGCAGTGAAGAGTCCAGGGGAAGGGCAGAGACCCAGTACTTC
>TRBV7-9|TRBJ1-2|-|few
CASSRDIYGYTF
TGTGCCAGCAGTCGGGACATCTATGGCTACACCTTC
>TRBV9|TRBJ2-7|-|-
CASSVGLLIKDEQYF
TGTGCCAGCAGCGTAGGACTGTTAATAAAGGACGAGCAGTACTTC
>TRBV9|TRBJ2-2|-|few
CASSVGLNTGELFF
TGTGCCAGCAGCGTAGGGCTAAACACCGGGGAGCTGTTTTTT
>TRBV10-3|TRBJ1-2|-|few
CAISDGESYGYTF
TGTGCCATCAGTGACGGGGAGAGCTATGGCTACACCTTC
>TRBV13|TRBJ2-7|-|-
CASSFHVGALGYEQYF
TGTGCCAGCAGCTTCCACGTAGGAGCTTTGGGCTACGAGCAGTACTTC
>TRBV2|TRBJ1-1|-|-
CASTTWGRAEAFF
TGTGCCAGCACGACCTGGGGCAGAGCAGAAGCTTTCTTT
>TRBV4-2|TRBJ2-6|-|-
CASSGTYSGANVLTF
TGTGCCAGCAGCGGTACATACTCTGGGGCCAACGTCCTGACTTTC
>TRBV15|TRBJ2-2|-|-
CATSRDRETGELFF
TGTGCCACCAGCAGAGATCGGGAAACCGGGGAGCTGTTTTTT
>TRBV19|TRBJ1-3|-|-
CASSRAPIQGYLSGNTIYF
TGTGCCAGTAGTCGAGCTCCCATCCAGGGATATCTCTCTGGAAACACCATATATTTT